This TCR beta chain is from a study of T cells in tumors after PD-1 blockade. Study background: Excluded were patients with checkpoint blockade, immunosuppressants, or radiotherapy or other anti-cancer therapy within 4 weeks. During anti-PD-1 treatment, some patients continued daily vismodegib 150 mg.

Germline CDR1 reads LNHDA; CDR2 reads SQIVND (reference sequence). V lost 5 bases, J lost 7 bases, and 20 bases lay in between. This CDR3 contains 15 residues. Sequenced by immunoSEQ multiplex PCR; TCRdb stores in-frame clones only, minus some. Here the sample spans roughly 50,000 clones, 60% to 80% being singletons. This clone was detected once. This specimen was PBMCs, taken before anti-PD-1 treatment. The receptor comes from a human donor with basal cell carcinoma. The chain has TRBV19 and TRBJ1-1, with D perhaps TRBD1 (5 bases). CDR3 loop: CASSVRRGRHGEAFF. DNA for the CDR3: TGTGCCAGTAGTGTTCGGAGGGGCAGGCATGGTGAAGCTTTCTTT.